This T cell receptor beta chain comes out of a study of blood T cells in healthy people across ages. Primers used in a second PCR of roughly 7 to 12 cycles were a sample-barcoded 5' primer and a J-beta primer mix. A single record per CDR3 protein comes from TCRdb applying MiXCR to the 5' RACE reads. In the table there are 800,000 to 1,300,000 distinct CDR3 sequences, around 25% of which are singletons. This CDR3 spans 13 amino acids. V shed 5 bases, J shed 7 bases, and the junction held 7 bases outside the gene matches. Germline CDR1 reads SGHTA; CDR2 reads FQGTGA. Healthy Caucasian individuals from Russia aged about 6 to 90 served as donors. Another study also made use of these data, one on T cells of mothers and their children. That source reports: Sequencing got over 9 million TCR beta CDR3 reads from each mother and roughly 3 million from each child. In related and unrelated pairs alike, thymic selection shapes TCR recombination output, with inherited differences minor. Mothers and children who were related shared slightly more overlap than unrelated pairs, but not significantly more.

The clonotype originates from a girl aged 2-15 years in good health. Sample: blood. The chain links TRBV7-3 to TRBJ2-5; TRBD1 matches 7 bases. This CDR3 is CASSPGQWGTQYF. DNA of the CDR3: TGTGCCAGCAGCCCGGGACAGTGGGGGACCCAGTACTTC.